This T cell receptor (beta chain) was captured by sequencing in a study of blood T cell repertoires in COVID-19. Across the whole study: From the United States, Italy and Spain came samples of acute and convalescent COVID-19.

Profiling relied on immunoSEQ multiplex PCR, and the TCRdb table lists in-frame clones only, not all of them. The sample has a few hundred thousand clones, approximately 89% seen once. Assignments of participants to cohorts depended upon their own reported clinical history. Exposed study participants had met a COVID-19 case within 2 weeks before entry. The J segment lost 4 bases and the V segment lost 5 bases, leaving 6 bases of the junction unmatched. CDR1 is MNHEY, CDR2 SVGEGT, per germline. The CDR3 length is 15 residues. The receptor comes from a woman between 40 and 55 years old who had been exposed to COVID-19. V usage is TRBV6-2 or TRBV6-3 and J usage is TRBJ1-5, with 9 positions matching TRBD1. Sequenced input: PBMCs or T cells enriched from blood (not recorded which). CDR3 sequence (DNA): TGTGCCAGCAGTAGGGACAGGGATACAAATCAGCCCCAGCATTTT. Encoded protein: CASSRDRDTNQPQHF.